The 7 T cell receptor beta chains listed next were all sequenced from one sample in a study of cytomegalovirus exposure and HLA in healthy donors. The study ran its PCR with 60 Vbeta and 13 Jbeta primers. Assay used: immunoSEQ multiplex PCR; TCRdb lists only in-frame clones, some missing. In the table there are around 190,000 clones, approximately 82% of which are singletons. Input material: PBMCs. The source is a man in his forties in good health and CMV-seropositive.

This rearrangement joins TRBV18 to TRBJ1-4; D may be TRBD1 (6 bases). Germline V gene data show CDR1 as KGHSH and CDR2 as LQKENI. Trimming left V 5 bases short and J 4 bases short, with 14 bases between. The CDR3 runs 15 residues. The chain's CDR3 is CASSSRGQSNEKLFF. Here the CDR3 DNA reads TGTGCCAGCTCATCGCGGGGGCAGAGTAATGAAAAACTGTTTTTT.

The table lists this clone with a few counts. The CDR3 DNA reads TGTGCCAGCAGTCAAAGCGGGAGGGCGCCAGATACGCAGTATTTT. Protein product: CASSQSGRAPDTQYF. The chain employs TRBV28 and TRBJ2-3, with TRBD2 identical over 10 bases. V dropped 5 bases and J dropped 4; count of bases not matched to a gene: 6. The V gene's germline CDR1 is MDHEN and CDR2 SYDVKM. The CDR3 loop spans 15 amino acids.

The rearrangement uses TRBV6-5 and TRBJ2-7; the D gene is possibly TRBD1 (6 bases). This CDR3 has 14 amino acids. The V end lost 0 bases, the J end lost 2 bases, and 8 bases lay between the germline ends. From germline, CDR1 is MNHEY and CDR2 SVGAGI. CDR3 DNA sequence: TGTGCCAGCAGTTACTCGAGGGACACCTACGAGCAGTACTTC. Its protein is CASSYSRDTYEQYF.

This chain uses TRBV19 with TRBJ1-5; 7 bases fit TRBD1. Trimming at V came to 4 bases and at J to 3 bases, leaving 6 bases not matched to a gene. The CDR3 has 15 amino acids. Per the germline V gene, CDR1 is LNHDA and CDR2 is SQIVND (reference sequence). This CDR3 reads CASSKRTGLNQPQHF. The CDR3 region has the DNA TGTGCCAGTAGTAAAAGGACAGGCCTCAATCAGCCCCAGCATTTT.

The chain recombines TRBV4-3 with TRBJ2-3, with D possibly being TRBD2 (6 bases). This CDR3 is built from 15 residues. Germline CDR1 and CDR2: LGHNA and YSLEER. V gave up 4 bases and J gave up 5 bases, with 16 bases separating them. CDR3 region: CASSPDGRRGDTQYF. The CDR3 DNA reads TGCGCCAGCAGCCCCGACGGGCGGAGGGGAGATACGCAGTATTTT.

V gene TRBV29-1 combines with J gene TRBJ2-5; 7 bases align to TRBD1. The J call is in doubt because the DNA end fits TRBJ2-7 better. The CDR3 is 15 amino acids. CDR1 is SQVTM and CDR2 is ANQGSEA in the germline V gene. CDR3 in DNA: TGCAGCGTTGGGGCCCGGGACAGATCTGTCTACGAGCAGTACTTC. This codes for CSVGARDRSVYEQYF.

This chain joins TRBV4-1 and TRBJ2-5, with no clear D. Between the trimmed V and J ends, which lost 1 base and 5 bases, there was a span of 8 bases. Germline loops: CDR1 MGHRA, CDR2 YSYEKL. The CDR3 is made up of 13 amino acids. DNA of the CDR3: TGCGCCAGCAGCCAAGTGATAGCCGAGACCCAGTACTTC. Translating gives CASSQVIAETQYF.